The 28 T cell receptor beta chains in this list originate from one sample, sequenced in a study of cytomegalovirus exposure and HLA in healthy donors. TCRdb keeps only in-frame clones here, not all; method: immunoSEQ multiplex PCR. Of some 65,000 clones in the sample, around 97% were seen once. The specimen was PBMCs. The receptors were gathered from a man between 18 and 29 years old in good health and CMV-seronegative.

The genes are TRBV2 and TRBJ1-1, with 9 bases identical to TRBD1. CDR3 size: 14 residues. After removal of 4 bases from V and 1 base from J, the junction contained 1 base not matched to a gene. In germline, CDR1 is SNHLY, CDR2 FYNNEI. The chain's CDR3 is CASSAQGANTEAFF. CDR3 nucleotide sequence: TGTGCCAGCAGTGCACAGGGGGCGAACACTGAAGCTTTCTTT.

This clone was seen only a few times. This chain joins TRBV6-5 and TRBJ1-1, with a possible D match to TRBD1 (5 bases). CDR3 length equals 13 residues. Trimming left V 4 bases short and J 3 bases short, with 9 bases between. Germline V gives CDR1 MNHEY, CDR2 SVGAGI. The DNA of the CDR3 is TGTGCCAGCAGTTCAGGACATGACACTGAAGCTTTCTTT. Amino acids: CASSSGHDTEAFF.

V gene TRBV9 combines with J gene TRBJ2-7; 8 bases align to TRBD1. The germline CDR1 and CDR2 sequences are SGDLS and YYNGEE. V shed 4 bases and J 0 bases; nucleotides not matched to a gene: 6. This CDR3 has 15 amino acids. DNA for the CDR3: TGTGCCAGCAGCCCCTCCGGGACAGGCTCCTACGAGCAGTACTTC. Its protein is CASSPSGTGSYEQYF.

Regarding this clone: A junction boundary mismatches the germline segment, possibly from a read error. The chain joins TRBV7-7 to TRBJ2-1, with TRBD2 matching over 7 bases. The CDR3 covers 16 residues. Germline assignment: CDR1 SSHAT and CDR2 FNYEAQ (reference sequence). The CDR3 region is CASSLGSEGRANEQFF. CDR3 in DNA: TGTGCTAGCAGCTTAGGGTCTGAAGGGAGGGCTAATGAGCAGTTCTTC. The full variable domain, rest sourced from reference TRBV7-7 and TRBJ2-1, is GAGVSQSPRYKVTKRGQDVTLRCDPISSHATLYWYQQALGQGPEFLTYFNYEAQPDKSGLPSDRFSAERPEGSISTLTIQRTEQRDSAMYRCASSLGSEGRANEQFFGPGTRLTVL.

This chain links TRBV4-2 with TRBJ2-5; TRBD2 agrees at 7 bases. Germline assignment: CDR1 LGHNA and CDR2 YNFKEQ. This CDR3 is 16 amino acids long. V dropped 0 bases and J dropped 5; count of bases not matched to a gene: 9. CDR3 protein: CASSQDRAGEEETQYF. The CDR3 nucleotides are TGTGCCAGCAGCCAAGATAGGGCGGGAGAGGAGGAGACCCAGTACTTC.

This rearrangement joins TRBV4-2 to TRBJ2-3; TRBD2 aligns across 7 bases. Germline loops: CDR1 LGHNA, CDR2 YNFKEQ. CDR3 length equals 13 residues. The junction had 4 bases not matched to a gene; V was cut back by 1 base and J by 9 bases. CDR3 in amino acids: CASSQARGETQYF. For the CDR3, the DNA is TGTGCCAGCAGCCAAGCTCGGGGGGAAACGCAGTATTTT.

This rearrangement joins TRBV6-5 to TRBJ1-5; unclear D gene. CDR3 size: 15 residues. In germline, CDR1 is MNHEY, CDR2 SVGAGI. Between the trimmed V and J ends, which lost 6 bases and 1 base, there was a span of 13 bases. The CDR3 nucleotides read TGTGCCAGCAGCCGTAATCAGGCGAGCAATCAGCCCCAGCATTTT. Protein product: CASSRNQASNQPQHF.

The chain employs TRBV5-6 and TRBJ2-7, with TRBD1 matching over 8 bases. The V and J ends lost 4 bases and 0 bases, in that order; junction bases with no gene match: 6. Germline assignment: CDR1 SGHDT and CDR2 YYEEEE. CDR3 length equals 15 residues. CDR3 residues: CASSPDRAYSYEQYF. In DNA form, the CDR3 reads TGTGCCAGCAGCCCGGACAGGGCATACTCCTACGAGCAGTACTTC.

The rearrangement joins TRBV6-6 to TRBJ2-1; D unclear. The CDR3 spans 13 residues. Germline CDR1 MNHNY, CDR2 SVGAGI (reference sequence). Trimming removed 3 bases from V and 7 bases from J, with 10 bases in between. The DNA of the CDR3 is TGTGCCAGCAGTTATAAGCTGGTAAATGAGCAGTTCTTC. Its protein product is CASSYKLVNEQFF.

The chain uses TRBV27 and TRBJ2-1; D might be TRBD1 (5 bases). The V and J ends lost 5 bases and 1 base respectively, with 9 bases between them. CDR3 length: 14 amino acids. Germline assignment: CDR1 MNHEY and CDR2 SMNVEV (reference sequence). CDR3 amino acids: CASSNRYSYNEQFF. The CDR3 DNA reads as TGTGCCAGCAGTAACAGGTATTCCTACAATGAGCAGTTCTTC.

This chain uses TRBV2 with TRBJ1-4; D unclear. The CDR3 runs 15 residues. Trimming left V 1 base short and J 0 bases short, with 6 bases between. Per the germline V gene, CDR1 is SNHLY and CDR2 is FYNNEI. The CDR3 DNA sequence: TGTGCCAGCAGTGAAGACACCTCAACTAATGAAAAACTGTTTTTT. Translated, it gives CASSEDTSTNEKLFF. Full variable domain (missing parts from reference TRBV2 and TRBJ1-4): EPEVTQTPSHQVTQMGQEVILRCVPISNHLYFYWYRQILGQKVEFLVSFYNNEISEKSEIFDDQFSVERPDGSNFTLKIRSTKLEDSAMYFCASSEDTSTNEKLFFGSGTQLSVL.

The chain couples TRBV28 to TRBJ2-1, with D possibly TRBD2 on 7 matching bases. Germline CDR1 and CDR2: MDHEN and SYDVKM. CDR3 length: 15 residues. V lost 7 bases and J 6 bases, leaving 19 bases between the germline ends. The CDR3 DNA is TGTGCCAGCATAACGGGGGGCGCTTTCGGCAATGAGCAGTTCTTC. Its translation: CASITGGAFGNEQFF.

This chain connects TRBV2 to TRBJ2-5; 9 bases agree with TRBD1. The CDR3 length is 13 residues. Losses at the gene ends were 5 bases for V and 5 bases for J; bases not matched to a gene: 3. Germline CDR1 is SNHLY and CDR2 is FYNNEI. CDR3 coding DNA: TGTGCCAGCAGTCAACAGGGGGCGGAGACCCAGTACTTC. Its translation is CASSQQGAETQYF.

This clone was observed a single time. The chain employs TRBV10-3 and TRBJ1-4; a possible D gene is TRBD1 (5 bases). The CDR3 runs to 14 residues. Germline V gene lookup returns CDR1 ENHRY and CDR2 SYGVKD. With 3 bases removed from V and 7 bases from J, the gap between germline ends came to 12 bases. DNA of the CDR3: TGTGCCATCAGTGACAGGGAGGGTACTGAAAAACTGTTTTTT. It codes for CAISDREGTEKLFF.

The chain links TRBV30 to TRBJ2-7, with 9 bases lining up with TRBD2. J gave up 2 bases and V 1 base, and 3 bases lay outside the gene matches. The CDR3 spans 14 residues. Germline V gene data show CDR1 as GTSNPN and CDR2 as SVGIG (reference sequence). The chain's CDR3 is CAWSGRGGTYEQYF. The CDR3 DNA is TGTGCCTGGAGTGGGCGGGGGGGGACCTACGAGCAGTACTTC.

This clone was seen only once. The rearrangement links TRBV9 to TRBJ1-2; D call uncertain. Germline CDR1 is SGDLS and CDR2 is YYNGEE. Trimming took off 0 bases at V and 0 bases at J, with 9 bases between the two ends. CDR3 length equals 15 residues. CDR3 in DNA: TGTGCCAGCAGCGTAGGCCAGGTAGCTAACTATGGCTACACCTTC. It translates to CASSVGQVANYGYTF. Full variable domain (outside the CDR3, taken from reference TRBV9 and TRBJ1-2): DSGVTQTPKHLITATGQRVTLRCSPRSGDLSVYWYQQSLDQGLQFLIQYYNGEERAKGNILERFSAQQFPDLHSELNLSSLELGDSALYFCASSVGQVANYGYTFGSGTRLTVV.

The V and J genes are TRBV7-9 and TRBJ1-2; 7 bases match TRBD1. The CDR3 is 12 residues long. CDR1 SEHNR and CDR2 FQNEAQ come from the germline V gene (reference sequence). The V gene end was trimmed by 5 bases and the J gene end by 4 bases; junction bases not matched to a gene: 1. In DNA form, the CDR3 reads TGTGCCAGCAGCCGGGACAGCTATGGCTACACCTTC. Amino acids: CASSRDSYGYTF.

Only a few counts were recorded for this clone. The chain employs TRBV15 and TRBJ2-7, with 10 positions matching TRBD1. V dropped 0 bases and J dropped 2; count of bases not matched to a gene: 1. Per germline, CDR1 LNHNV and CDR2 YYDKDF (reference sequence). The CDR3 totals 15 residues. The CDR3, as DNA: TGTGCCACCAGCAGAGACGGGACAGGGGCCTACGAGCAGTACTTC. This encodes CATSRDGTGAYEQYF.

Here the CDR3 reads CASSVSAGAAYEQYF. The CDR3, as DNA: TGTGCCAGCAGCGTCTCTGCGGGGGCAGCCTACGAGCAGTACTTC. This sequence joins TRBV28 and TRBJ2-7; a possible D gene is TRBD2 (7 bases). Germline V CDR1 and CDR2: MDHEN, SYDVKM. The CDR3 totals 15 residues. V lost 6 bases and J 2 bases, leaving 17 bases between the germline ends.

V usage is TRBV5-1 and J usage is TRBJ1-2, with TRBD1 identical over 8 bases. CDR1 and CDR2 from the germline V gene are SGHRS and YFSETQ. With V trimmed by 1 base and J by 4 bases, 6 bases remained unmatched. This CDR3 region has 15 residues. The CDR3 region is CASSLRLDRAYGYTF. For the CDR3, the DNA is TGCGCCAGCAGCTTGCGGTTGGACAGGGCCTATGGCTACACCTTC.

The rearrangement joins TRBV6-6 to TRBJ1-2; TRBD1 agrees at 7 bases. The length of the CDR3 is 14 residues. Germline-derived CDR1 and CDR2 are MNHNY and SVGAGI (reference sequence). V dropped 5 bases and J dropped 4; count of bases not matched to a gene: 7. DNA for the CDR3: TGTGCCAGCAGTGATGGACAGGAGAGCTATGGCTACACCTTC. Its translation: CASSDGQESYGYTF.

The CDR3 DNA reads TGTGCCAGCAGTTTATACGGGGGAACTGAAGCTTTCTTT. This encodes CASSLYGGTEAFF. V is TRBV27 and J is TRBJ1-1, with D maybe TRBD1 (5 bases). CDR3 length: 13 amino acids. From germline, CDR1 is MNHEY and CDR2 SMNVEV (reference sequence). V lost 1 base, J lost 5 bases, and 8 bases lay in between.

This CDR3 reads CAAGSTYNEQFF. CDR3 nucleotides: TGTGCCGCGGGGTCTACCTACAATGAGCAGTTCTTC. The J gene is TRBJ2-1, the V gene TRBV6-5; D is perhaps TRBD2 (6 bases). Deletions cut 11 bases from V and 2 bases from J, with 10 bases between. Per germline, CDR1 MNHEY and CDR2 SVGAGI. CDR3 size: 12 residues.

V is TRBV28 and J is TRBJ1-2; 9 bases fit TRBD1. V trimming: 5 bases; J trimming: 8 bases; junction bases outside the gene matches: 6. The germline V gene has CDR1 MDHEN and CDR2 SYDVKM. The CDR3 contains 13 residues. The CDR3 is CASSLQGAPGYTF. CDR3 nucleotides: TGTGCCAGCAGTCTACAGGGGGCTCCAGGCTACACCTTC.

This chain uses TRBV18 with TRBJ1-1, with D possibly TRBD1 on 6 matching bases. Trimming removed 0 bases at V and 5 bases at J, with 13 bases between. The CDR3 totals 15 residues. CDR1 is KGHSH, CDR2 LQKENI, per germline. The CDR3 nucleotides read TGTGCCAGCTCACCACCGGTACCCCAGGGGACTGAAGCTTTCTTT. This codes for CASSPPVPQGTEAFF.

This chain connects TRBV11-3 to TRBJ2-7, with 13 nucleotides matching TRBD2. The CDR3 length is 17 residues. V lost 4 bases to trimming and J lost 3 bases; unmatched junction nucleotides: 9. Germline CDR1 SGHNT, CDR2 YENEEA. CDR3 nucleotide sequence: TGTGCCAGCAGCTACGAGGCCCGACTAGCGGGAGGCTACGAGCAGTACTTC. Translated, it gives CASSYEARLAGGYEQYF.

This chain joins TRBV11-3 and TRBJ2-1, with D tentatively TRBD2 (6 bases). This CDR3 comprises 15 residues. Germline CDR1 reads SGHNT; CDR2 reads YENEEA. Trimming cost V 2 bases and J 12 bases, with 20 bases left between them. CDR3 loop: CASSLRARQGGGQFF. In DNA form, the CDR3 reads TGTGCCAGCAGCTTAAGGGCGAGGCAGGGAGGAGGGCAGTTCTTC.

This rearrangement joins TRBV6-5 to TRBJ1-1, with TRBD1 as a possible D gene (6 bases). The CDR3 spans 15 residues. Trimming removed 0 bases at V and 5 bases at J, with 13 bases between. The V gene's germline CDR1 is MNHEY and CDR2 SVGAGI. Here the CDR3 reads CASSYSPGRGTEAFF. DNA for the CDR3: TGTGCCAGCAGTTACTCGCCAGGGAGGGGGACTGAAGCTTTCTTT.